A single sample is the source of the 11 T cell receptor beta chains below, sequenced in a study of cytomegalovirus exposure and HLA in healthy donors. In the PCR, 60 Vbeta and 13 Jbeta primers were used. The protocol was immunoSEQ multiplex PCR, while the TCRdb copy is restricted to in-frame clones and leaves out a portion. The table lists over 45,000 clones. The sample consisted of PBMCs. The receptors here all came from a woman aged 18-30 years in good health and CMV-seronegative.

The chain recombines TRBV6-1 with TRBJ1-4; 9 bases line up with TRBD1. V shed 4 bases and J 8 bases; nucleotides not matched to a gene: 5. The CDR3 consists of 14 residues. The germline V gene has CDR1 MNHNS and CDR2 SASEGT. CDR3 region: CASSVQGAREKLFF. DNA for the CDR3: TGTGCCAGCAGTGTACAGGGGGCGCGGGAAAAACTGTTTTTT.

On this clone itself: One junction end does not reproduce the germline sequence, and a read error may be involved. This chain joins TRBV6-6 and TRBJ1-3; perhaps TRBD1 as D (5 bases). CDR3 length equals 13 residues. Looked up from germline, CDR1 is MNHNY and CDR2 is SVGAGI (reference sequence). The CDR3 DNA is TGTGCCAGCAGTTTCGGGGGTGGAGACACCATATATTTT. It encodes CASSFGGGDTIYF.

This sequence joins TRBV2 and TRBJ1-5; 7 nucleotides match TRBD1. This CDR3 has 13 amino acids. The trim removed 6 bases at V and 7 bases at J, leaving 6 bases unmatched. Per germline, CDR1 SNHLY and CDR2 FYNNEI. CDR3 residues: CASRGQLGQPQHF. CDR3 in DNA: TGTGCCAGCAGGGGACAGCTGGGGCAGCCCCAGCATTTT.

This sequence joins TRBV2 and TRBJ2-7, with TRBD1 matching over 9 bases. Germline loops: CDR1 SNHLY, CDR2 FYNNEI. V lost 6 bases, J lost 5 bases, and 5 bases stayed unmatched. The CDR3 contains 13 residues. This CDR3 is CASRGQGRHEQYF. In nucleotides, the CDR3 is TGTGCCAGCAGGGGACAGGGAAGACACGAGCAGTACTTC.

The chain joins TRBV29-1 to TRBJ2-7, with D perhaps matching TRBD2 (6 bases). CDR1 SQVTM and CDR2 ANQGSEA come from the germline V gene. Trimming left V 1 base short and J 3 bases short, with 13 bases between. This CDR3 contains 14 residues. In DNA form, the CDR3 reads TGCAGCGTTGAAGGTGGCGACGGGGGCTACGAGCAGTACTTC. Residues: CSVEGGDGGYEQYF.

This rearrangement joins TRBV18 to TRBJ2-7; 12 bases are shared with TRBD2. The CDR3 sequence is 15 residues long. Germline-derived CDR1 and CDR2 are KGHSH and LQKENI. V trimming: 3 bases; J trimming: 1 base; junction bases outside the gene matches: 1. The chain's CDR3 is CASSPLAGGSYEQYF. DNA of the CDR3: TGTGCCAGCTCACCGCTAGCGGGAGGGTCCTACGAGCAGTACTTC.

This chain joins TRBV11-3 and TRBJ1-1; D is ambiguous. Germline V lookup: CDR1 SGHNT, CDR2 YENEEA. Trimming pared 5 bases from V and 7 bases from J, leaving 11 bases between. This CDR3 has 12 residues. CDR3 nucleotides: TGTGCCAGCAGCCGCCCGAGTAGTGAAGCTTTCTTT. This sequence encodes CASSRPSSEAFF.

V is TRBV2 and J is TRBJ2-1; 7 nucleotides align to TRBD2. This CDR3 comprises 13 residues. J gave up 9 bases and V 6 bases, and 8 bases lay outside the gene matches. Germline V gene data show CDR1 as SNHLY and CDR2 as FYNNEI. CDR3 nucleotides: TGTGCCAGCAGAGTAAGACTAGCCAGTGAGCAGTTCTTC. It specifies CASRVRLASEQFF.

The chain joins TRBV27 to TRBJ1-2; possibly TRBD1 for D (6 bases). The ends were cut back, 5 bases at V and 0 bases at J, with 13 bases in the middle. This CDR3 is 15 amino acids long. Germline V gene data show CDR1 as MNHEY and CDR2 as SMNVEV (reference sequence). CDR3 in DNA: TGTGCCAGCAGTCCCGGTAAGGGGGCTAACTATGGCTACACCTTC. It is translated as CASSPGKGANYGYTF.

The CDR3 is CASSIGAGSFYGYTF. The CDR3 bases are TGTGCCAGTAGTATAGGGGCCGGGAGCTTCTATGGCTACACCTTC. The chain uses TRBV19 and TRBJ1-2; D call uncertain. Germline V lookup: CDR1 LNHDA, CDR2 SQIVND (reference sequence). This CDR3 contains 15 residues. Trimming took 1 base from V and 4 from J, leaving 13 bases between them.

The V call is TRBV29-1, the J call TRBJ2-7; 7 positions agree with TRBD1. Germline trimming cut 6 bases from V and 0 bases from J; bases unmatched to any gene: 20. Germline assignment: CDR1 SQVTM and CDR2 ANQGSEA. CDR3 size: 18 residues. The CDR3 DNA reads TGCAGCGTATTCTCCGCGACAGGGATGAATTATATCTCCTACGAGCAGTACTTC. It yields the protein CSVFSATGMNYISYEQYF.